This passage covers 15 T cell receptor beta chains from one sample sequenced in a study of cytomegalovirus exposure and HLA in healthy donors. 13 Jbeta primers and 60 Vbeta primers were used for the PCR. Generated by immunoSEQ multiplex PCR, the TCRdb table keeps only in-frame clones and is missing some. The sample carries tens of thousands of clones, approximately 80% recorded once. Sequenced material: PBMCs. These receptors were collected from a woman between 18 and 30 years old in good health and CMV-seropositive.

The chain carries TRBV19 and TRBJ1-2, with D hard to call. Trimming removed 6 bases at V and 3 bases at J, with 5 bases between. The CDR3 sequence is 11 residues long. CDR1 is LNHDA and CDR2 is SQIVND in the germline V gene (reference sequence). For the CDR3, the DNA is TGTGCCAGTAGACAAGACTATGGCTACACCTTC. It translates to CASRQDYGYTF. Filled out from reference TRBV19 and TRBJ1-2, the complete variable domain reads DGGITQSPKYLFRKEGQNVTLSCEQNLNHDAMYWYRQDPGQGLRLIYYSQIVNDFQKGDIAEGYSVSREKKESFPLTVTSAQKNPTAFYLCASRQDYGYTFGSGTRLTVV.

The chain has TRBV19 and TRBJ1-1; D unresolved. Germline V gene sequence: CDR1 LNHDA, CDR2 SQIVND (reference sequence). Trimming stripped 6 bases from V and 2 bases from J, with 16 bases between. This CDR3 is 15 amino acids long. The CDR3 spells CASSAGGFGNTEAFF. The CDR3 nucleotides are TGTGCCAGTAGCGCGGGTGGATTTGGAAACACTGAAGCTTTCTTT.

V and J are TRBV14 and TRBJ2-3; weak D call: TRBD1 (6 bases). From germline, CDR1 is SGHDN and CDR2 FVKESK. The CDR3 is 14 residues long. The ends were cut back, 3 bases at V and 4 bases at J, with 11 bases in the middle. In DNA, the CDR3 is TGTGCCAGCAGCCATTCGTCAGGGGCAGATACGCAGTATTTT. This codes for CASSHSSGADTQYF.

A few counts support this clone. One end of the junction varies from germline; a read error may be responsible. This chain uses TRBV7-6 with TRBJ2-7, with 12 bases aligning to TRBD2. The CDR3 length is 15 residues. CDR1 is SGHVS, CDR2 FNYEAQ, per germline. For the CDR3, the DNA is TGTGCCAGCAGCCTAGCGGGAGGGGGCTCCTACGAGCAGTACTTC. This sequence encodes CASSLAGGGSYEQYF. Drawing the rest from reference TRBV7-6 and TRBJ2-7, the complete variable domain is GAGVSQSPRYKVTKRGQDVALRCDPISGHVSLYWYRQALGQGPEFLTYFNYEAQQDKSGLPNDRFSAERPEGSISTLTIQRTEQRDSAMYRCASSLAGGGSYEQYFGPGTRLTVT.

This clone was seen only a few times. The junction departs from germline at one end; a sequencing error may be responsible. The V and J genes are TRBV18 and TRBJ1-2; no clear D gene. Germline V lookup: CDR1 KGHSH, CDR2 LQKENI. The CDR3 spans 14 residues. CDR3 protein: CASSPPSVNYGYPF. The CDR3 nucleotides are TGTGCCAGCTCACCACCGTCAGTGAACTATGGCTACCCCTTC.

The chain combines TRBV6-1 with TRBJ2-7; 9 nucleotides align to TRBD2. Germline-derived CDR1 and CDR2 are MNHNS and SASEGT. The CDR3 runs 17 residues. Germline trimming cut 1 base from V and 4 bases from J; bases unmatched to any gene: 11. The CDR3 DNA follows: TGTGCCAGCAGTGAAGAGGGGCTAGCGGGATATAATTACGAGCAGTACTTC. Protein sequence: CASSEEGLAGYNYEQYF.

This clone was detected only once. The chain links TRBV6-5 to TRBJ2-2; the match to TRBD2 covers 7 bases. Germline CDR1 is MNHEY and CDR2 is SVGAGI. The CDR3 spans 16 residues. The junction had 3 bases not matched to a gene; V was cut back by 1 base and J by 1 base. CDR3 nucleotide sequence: TGTGCCAGCAGTTACTTGGCGGGAGTGAACACCGGGGAGCTGTTTTTT. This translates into CASSYLAGVNTGELFF.

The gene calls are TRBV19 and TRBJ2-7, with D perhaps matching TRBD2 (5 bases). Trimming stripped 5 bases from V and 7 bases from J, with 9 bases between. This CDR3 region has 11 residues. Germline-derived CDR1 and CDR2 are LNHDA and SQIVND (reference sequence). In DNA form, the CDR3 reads TGTGCCAGTAGTGTTCCGGGAGAGCAGTACTTC. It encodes CASSVPGEQYF.

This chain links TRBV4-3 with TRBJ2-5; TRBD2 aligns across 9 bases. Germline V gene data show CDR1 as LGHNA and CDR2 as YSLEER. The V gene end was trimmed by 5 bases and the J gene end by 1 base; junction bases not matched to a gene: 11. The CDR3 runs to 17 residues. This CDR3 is CASSFSIAGDGQETQYF. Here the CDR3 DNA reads TGCGCCAGCAGCTTCAGCATAGCGGGAGATGGCCAAGAGACCCAGTACTTC.

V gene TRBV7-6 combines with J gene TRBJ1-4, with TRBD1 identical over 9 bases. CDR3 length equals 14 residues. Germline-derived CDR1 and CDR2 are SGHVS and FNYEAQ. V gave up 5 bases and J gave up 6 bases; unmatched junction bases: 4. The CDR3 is CASSPGQGYEKLFF. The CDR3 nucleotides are TGTGCCAGCAGCCCGGGACAGGGTTATGAAAAACTGTTTTTT.

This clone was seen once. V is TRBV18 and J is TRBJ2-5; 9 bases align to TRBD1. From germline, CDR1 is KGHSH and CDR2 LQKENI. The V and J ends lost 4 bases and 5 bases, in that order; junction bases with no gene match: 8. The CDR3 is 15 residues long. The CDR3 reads CASSLPGQGEETQYF. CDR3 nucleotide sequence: TGTGCCAGCTCACTGCCGGGACAGGGTGAGGAGACCCAGTACTTC. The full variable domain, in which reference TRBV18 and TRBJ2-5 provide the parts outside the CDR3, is NAGVMQNPRHLVRRRGQEARLRCSPMKGHSHVYWYRQLPEEGLKFMVYLQKENIIDESGMPKERFSAEFPKEGPSILRIQQVVRGDSAAYFCASSLPGQGEETQYFGPGTRLLVL.

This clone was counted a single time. The chain's CDR3 is CASSPWTGIFGKLFF. Written as DNA, the CDR3 is TGTGCCAGTAGTCCCTGGACAGGGATCTTTGGAAAACTGTTTTTT. The chain is built from TRBV19 and TRBJ1-4; 8 bases line up with TRBD1. CDR1 is LNHDA, CDR2 SQIVND, per germline (reference sequence). The CDR3 extends over 15 amino acids. V shed 5 bases, J shed 10 bases, and the junction held 12 bases outside the gene matches.

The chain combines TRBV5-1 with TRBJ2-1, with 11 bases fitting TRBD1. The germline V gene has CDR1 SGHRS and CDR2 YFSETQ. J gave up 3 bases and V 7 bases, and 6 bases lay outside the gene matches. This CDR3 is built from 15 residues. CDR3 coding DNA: TGCGCCAGCTCCCCTGGGACAGGGGGCTACAATGAGCAGTTCTTC. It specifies CASSPGTGGYNEQFF. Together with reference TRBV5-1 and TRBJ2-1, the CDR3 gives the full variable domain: KAGVTQTPRYLIKTRGQQVTLSCSPISGHRSVSWYQQTPGQGLQFLFEYFSETQRNKGNFPGRFSGRQFSNSRSEMNVSTLELGDSALYLCASSPGTGGYNEQFFGPGTRLTVL.

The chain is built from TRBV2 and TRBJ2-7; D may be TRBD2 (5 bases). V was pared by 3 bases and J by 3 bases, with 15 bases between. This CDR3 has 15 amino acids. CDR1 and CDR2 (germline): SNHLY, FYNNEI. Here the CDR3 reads CASSDLRDPHYEQYF. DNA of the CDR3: TGTGCCAGCAGTGACCTCCGGGATCCCCACTACGAGCAGTACTTC.

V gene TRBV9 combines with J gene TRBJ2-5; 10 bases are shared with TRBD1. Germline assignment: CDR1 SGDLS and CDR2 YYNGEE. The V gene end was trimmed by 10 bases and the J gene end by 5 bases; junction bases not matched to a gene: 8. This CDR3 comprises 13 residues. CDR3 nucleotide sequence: TGTGCCTTACGGACAGGGGGTTTGGAGACCCAGTACTTC. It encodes CALRTGGLETQYF.